These 3 T cell receptor beta chains share one sample of origin, sequenced in a study. TCRdb recomputed calls from the RT-PCR reads with MiXCR, one row per CDR3 protein. Among around 700,000 distinct CDR3 sequences listed, approximately 15% were seen once. The sequencing input was memory CD4+ T cells from blood. The source of these receptors is a female donor in good health, serving as a healthy control.

This clonotype was observed a handful of times. This rearrangement joins TRBV4-3 to TRBJ1-5; 7 bases align to TRBD1. With 3 bases clipped from V and 5 bases from J, the junction kept 7 bases outside the gene matches. Germline values: CDR1 LGHNA, CDR2 YSLEER. The CDR3 extends over 15 amino acids. The CDR3 coding sequence is TGCGCCAGCAGCCAGTACCGGGACAGCTATCAGCCCCAGCATTTT. Its translation: CASSQYRDSYQPQHF.

CDR3 bases: TGTGCCAGCAGCTTAGGGACAGCTATGAACACCGGGGAGCTGTTTTTT. As protein: CASSLGTAMNTGELFF. This chain links TRBV7-6 with TRBJ2-2; possible D gene TRBD1, 6 bases. Per germline, CDR1 SGHVS and CDR2 FNYEAQ. CDR3 length: 16 residues. V lost 1 base and J lost 1, with 10 bases in between. The entire variable domain, with the rest obtained from reference TRBV7-6 and TRBJ2-2, is as follows: GAGVSQSPRYKVTKRGQDVALRCDPISGHVSLYWYRQALGQGPEFLTYFNYEAQQDKSGLPNDRFSAERPEGSISTLTIQRTEQRDSAMYRCASSLGTAMNTGELFFGEGSRLTVL.

This clonotype was observed at least ten times. The chain employs TRBV20-1 and TRBJ1-1, with a possible D match to TRBD1 (6 bases). V dropped 3 bases and J dropped 4 bases, with 15 bases sitting between them. CDR3 length equals 14 residues. CDR1 is DFQATT, CDR2 SNEGSKA, per germline (reference sequence). CDR3 sequence (DNA): TGCAGTGCTAGTGAGGGGGGCCTTGGCACTGAAGCTTTCTTT. This codes for CSASEGGLGTEAFF.